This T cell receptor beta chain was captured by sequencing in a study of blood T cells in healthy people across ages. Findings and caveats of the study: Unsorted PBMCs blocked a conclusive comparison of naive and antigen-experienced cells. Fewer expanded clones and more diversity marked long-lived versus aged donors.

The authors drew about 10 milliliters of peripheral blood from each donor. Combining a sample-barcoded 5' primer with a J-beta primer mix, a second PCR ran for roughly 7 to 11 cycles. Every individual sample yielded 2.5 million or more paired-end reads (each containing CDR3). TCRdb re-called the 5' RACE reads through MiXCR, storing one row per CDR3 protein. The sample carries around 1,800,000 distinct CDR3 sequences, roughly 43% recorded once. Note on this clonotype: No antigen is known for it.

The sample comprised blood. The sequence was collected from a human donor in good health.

CDR3 nucleotide sequence: TGTGCCAGCAAGGACGTGGGGCCAAGTAATTCACCCCTCCACTTT. Residues: CASKDVGPSNSPLHF. The chain employs TRBV2 and TRBJ1-6; weak D call: TRBD1 (5 bases). V was clipped by 7 bases and J by 6 bases, with 16 bases between them. This CDR3 region has 15 residues. Germline CDR1 and CDR2: SNHLY and FYNNEI.